The 18 T cell receptor beta chains listed next were all sequenced from one sample in a study of regulatory T cells in long-lasting Graves disease. Construction of the TCR beta libraries employed iRepertoire HTBI primers in conjunction with Arm-PCR of CDR3 regions. TCRdb reprocessed the multiplex PCR reads via MiXCR and lists one record per CDR3 protein. The sample consists of about 290,000 distinct CDR3 sequences, 22% of them appearing once. The time point denotes: persistent/refractory GD, antithyroid drugs over 5 years with positive TRAb. The TCR library used RNA extracted from PBMCs. Specimen: peripheral blood mononuclear cells (PBMCs), collected when the disease was refractory, from a patient treated with antithyroid drugs. The source of these receptors is a female donor with Graves disease.

This clonotype was seen ten or more times. The CDR3, as DNA: TGTGCCAGCAGTTCCCTAGAGACCCAGTACTTC. It specifies CASSSLETQYF. V usage is TRBV9 and J usage is TRBJ2-5; D not certain. This CDR3 comprises 11 residues. CDR1 is SGDLS and CDR2 is YYNGEE in the germline V gene. Trimming left V 5 bases short and J 4 bases short, with 6 bases between.

The sample holds a few counts of this clonotype. V usage is TRBV20-1 and J usage is TRBJ1-2; D is possibly TRBD1 (5 bases). V was cut by 2 bases and J by 2 bases, with 9 bases left in between. The CDR3 totals 13 residues. The germline V gene has CDR1 DFQATT and CDR2 SNEGSKA (reference sequence). The CDR3 nucleotides are TGCAGTGCTAGAAACGACAGAAACTATGGCTACACCTTC. This sequence encodes CSARNDRNYGYTF.

This clonotype was observed at least ten times. This chain uses TRBV11-3 with TRBJ2-5; TRBD2 matches at 12 bases. This CDR3 is built from 15 residues. CDR1 is SGHNT, CDR2 YENEEA, per germline. With V trimmed by 6 bases and J by 2 bases, 4 bases remained unmatched. In DNA, the CDR3 is TGTGCCAGCAGTGGACTAGCGGGGTCACAAGAGACCCAGTACTTC. Translating gives CASSGLAGSQETQYF.

This clonotype was counted only a few times. V and J are TRBV28 and TRBJ2-3; 12 nucleotides match TRBD2. Germline CDR1 and CDR2: MDHEN and SYDVKM. This CDR3 spans 15 amino acids. V gave up 8 bases and J gave up 3 bases; unmatched junction bases: 6. DNA of the CDR3: TGTGCCAGCCGTACTAGCGGGAGGACAACAGATACGCAGTATTTT. Translating it yields CASRTSGRTTDTQYF.

At least ten counts were recorded for this clonotype. The V gene is TRBV28, the J gene TRBJ2-5, with 7 bases that match TRBD2. Trimming took 6 bases from V and 0 from J; bases not matched to a gene: 10. CDR3 length equals 16 residues. Germline V gene sequence: CDR1 MDHEN, CDR2 SYDVKM. CDR3: CASRKRDYMNQETQYF. The CDR3 coding sequence is TGTGCCAGCAGAAAACGGGACTACATGAACCAAGAGACCCAGTACTTC.

This clonotype was recorded a few times. The chain combines TRBV18 with TRBJ2-5; 9 positions match TRBD2. The CDR3 contains 18 residues. The V segment lost 3 bases and the J segment 2 bases; nucleotides outside the gene matches: 13. Germline-derived CDR1 and CDR2 are KGHSH and LQKENI. CDR3 sequence (DNA): TGTGCCAGCTCACCCCGGATGAAAGGTAGCGGGGGTCAAGAGACCCAGTACTTC. Encoded protein: CASSPRMKGSGGQETQYF.

V is TRBV27 and J is TRBJ1-3; D gene uncertain. From germline, CDR1 is MNHEY and CDR2 SMNVEV (reference sequence). The V end was cut by 2 bases, the J end by 0 bases, with 11 bases between. The length of the CDR3 is 16 residues. CDR3 region: CASSLGFRSSGNTIYF. The CDR3 DNA is TGTGCCAGCAGTTTAGGGTTCAGGTCCTCTGGAAACACCATATATTTT.

This clonotype has more than one count but fewer than ten. V usage is TRBV4-3 and J usage is TRBJ1-5; 8 bases are shared with TRBD1. Germline V gene data show CDR1 as LGHNA and CDR2 as YSLEER. The CDR3 has 18 residues. The junction had 11 bases not matched to a gene; V was cut back by 0 bases and J by 4 bases. This CDR3 reads CASSQDFPGGSINQPQHF. The CDR3 coding sequence is TGCGCCAGCAGCCAAGACTTCCCAGGGGGCTCGATTAATCAGCCCCAGCATTTT.

The chain couples TRBV18 to TRBJ2-5, with 7 bases lining up with TRBD1. This CDR3 is 14 amino acids long. The trim removed 3 bases at V and 0 bases at J, leaving 1 base unmatched. CDR1 is KGHSH and CDR2 is LQKENI in the germline V gene. The DNA of the CDR3 is TGTGCCAGCTCACCGGGACAGCACCAAGAGACCCAGTACTTC. Translating gives CASSPGQHQETQYF.

The V call is TRBV11-2, the J call TRBJ1-3; D gene uncertain. Germline V lookup: CDR1 SGHAT, CDR2 FQNNGV. The CDR3 runs to 15 residues. Trimming removed 3 bases from V and 4 bases from J, with 13 bases in between. Here the CDR3 DNA reads TGTGCCAGCAGCTTTTCTGGAGATTTGGGAAACACCATATATTTT. Amino acids: CASSFSGDLGNTIYF.

This sequence joins TRBV19 and TRBJ1-5; 8 nucleotides agree with TRBD1. The ends lost 4 bases at V and 5 bases at J; junction bases unmatched: 7. The CDR3 is made up of 15 amino acids. The germline gives CDR1 LNHDA, CDR2 SQIVND (reference sequence). CDR3 sequence reads: CASSTTGEFDQPQHF. The CDR3 DNA reads TGTGCCAGTAGTACGACAGGGGAATTTGATCAGCCCCAGCATTTT.

There are a few counts of this clonotype. This may come from a read error, since a much larger clone is one base off. This sequence joins TRBV3-1 and TRBJ1-1, with TRBD1 as a possible D gene (5 bases). There are 13 residues in the CDR3. Germline V lookup: CDR1 LGHDT, CDR2 YNNKEL (reference sequence). CDR3 region: CASSQGVGDRASF. The CDR3 bases are TGTGCCAGCAGCCAAGGAGTGGGGGATCGGGCTTCCTTT.

This clonotype has at least ten counts. J is TRBJ1-1 and V is TRBV11-2, with D perhaps TRBD1 (6 bases). From germline, CDR1 is SGHAT and CDR2 FQNNGV. V was shortened by 5 bases and J by 3 bases, with 22 bases between the two germline ends. This CDR3 has 17 amino acids. The CDR3 bases are TGTGCCAGCAGCCCCGGGGGGCTCCCTCTACCTTACACTGAAGCTTTCTTT. Protein product: CASSPGGLPLPYTEAFF.

The chain carries TRBV24-1 and TRBJ1-5; D is ambiguous. The V end was cut by 5 bases, the J end by 4 bases, with 8 bases between. Per the germline V gene, CDR1 is KGHDR and CDR2 is SFDVKD. CDR3 length equals 13 residues. The CDR3 loop is CATSAQRNQPQHF. The CDR3 nucleotides read TGTGCCACCAGTGCACAGAGAAATCAGCCCCAGCATTTT.

This clonotype was seen ten or more times. The chain recombines TRBV11-2 with TRBJ2-7, with a weak D call TRBD1 (6 bases). The CDR3 runs 13 residues. Germline loops: CDR1 SGHAT, CDR2 FQNNGV. Trimming shortened V by 4 bases and J by 1 base, and 8 bases separated the two germline ends. The CDR3 nucleotides are TGTGCCAGCAGCTATGACAGGTCCTACGAGCAGTACTTC. It translates to CASSYDRSYEQYF.

At least ten counts were recorded for this clonotype. The chain carries TRBV10-3 and TRBJ1-1, with TRBD1 identical over 7 bases. V was pared by 7 bases and J by 1 base, with 6 bases of the junction left unmatched. The CDR3 extends over 14 amino acids. CDR1 ENHRY and CDR2 SYGVKD come from the germline V gene. CDR3 nucleotides: TGTGCCATCACCCGGGACAGAGAGAACACTGAAGCTTTCTTT. This sequence encodes CAITRDRENTEAFF.

This clonotype was seen more than once but under ten times. The rearrangement joins TRBV20-1 to TRBJ2-4; 11 bases match TRBD2. The CDR3 has 17 residues. With V trimmed by 7 bases and J by 1 base, 12 bases remained unmatched. Germline lookup yields CDR1 DFQATT and CDR2 SNEGSKA (reference sequence). The CDR3 DNA reads as TGCAGTGTCACCGGGACTAGCGGCCAACCCGCCAAAAACATTCAGTACTTC. Translating gives CSVTGTSGQPAKNIQYF.

This clonotype has a handful of counts. V gene TRBV20-1 combines with J gene TRBJ2-3, with D tentatively TRBD1 or TRBD2 (5 bases each). This CDR3 region has 15 residues. Germline V CDR1 and CDR2: DFQATT, SNEGSKA (reference sequence). Trimming took 0 bases from V and 2 from J, leaving 12 bases between them. The CDR3 spells CSARDQGTVTDTQYF. In DNA, the CDR3 is TGCAGTGCTAGAGACCAAGGGACGGTCACAGATACGCAGTATTTT.